These 14 T cell receptor beta chains were all obtained from the same sample, sequenced in a study of blood T cell repertoires in COVID-19. The assay was immunoSEQ multiplex PCR, and TCRdb's table has in-frame clones only and misses some. The sample lists roughly 80,000 clones; roughly 88% were seen once. Source material: peripheral blood. The receptors stem from a woman aged 80 or over with acute or convalescent COVID-19.

This clone appeared a single time. V gene TRBV12-3 or TRBV12-4 combines with J gene TRBJ2-7; TRBD2 might be the D (5 bases). CDR3 length: 12 residues. V gave up 4 bases and J gave up 4 bases, with 8 bases separating them. This CDR3 is CASSSGLYEQYF. CDR3 bases: TGTGCCAGCAGTTCGGGATTATACGAGCAGTACTTC.

The J gene is TRBJ1-1, the V gene TRBV11-3; 8 bases agree with TRBD1. V shed 2 bases, J shed 2 bases, and the junction held 4 bases outside the gene matches. Germline-derived CDR1 and CDR2 are SGHNT and YENEEA. The CDR3 sequence is 15 residues long. The chain's CDR3 is CASSLCQGANTEAFF. In nucleotides, the CDR3 is TGTGCCAGCAGCTTATGTCAGGGGGCAAACACTGAAGCTTTCTTT.

The V and J genes are TRBV5-1 and TRBJ1-1; 7 bases agree with TRBD1. Trimming removed 5 bases from V and 10 bases from J; junction bases left unmatched: 5. The CDR3 spans 11 residues. The germline gives CDR1 SGHRS, CDR2 YFSETQ. In nucleotides, the CDR3 is TGCGCCAGCAGGTCAGGGGGTGTAGCTTTCTTT. It is translated as CASRSGGVAFF. The full variable domain, rest sourced from reference TRBV5-1 and TRBJ1-1, is KAGVTQTPRYLIKTRGQQVTLSCSPISGHRSVSWYQQTPGQGLQFLFEYFSETQRNKGNFPGRFSGRQFSNSRSEMNVSTLELGDSALYLCASRSGGVAFFGQGTRLTVV.

This chain links TRBV4-3 with TRBJ2-2, with D unresolved. The CDR3 totals 15 residues. Trimming removed 0 bases at V and 4 bases at J, with 9 bases between. Germline assignment: CDR1 LGHNA and CDR2 YSLEER. CDR3 sequence reads: CASSQDVSVTGELFF. In nucleotides, the CDR3 is TGCGCCAGCAGCCAAGATGTTTCGGTCACCGGGGAGCTGTTTTTT.

This chain connects TRBV7-2 to TRBJ1-5; TRBD1 agrees at 8 bases. Per the germline V gene, CDR1 is SGHTA and CDR2 is FQGNSA. Germline trimming cut 4 bases from V and 4 bases from J; bases unmatched to any gene: 6. The CDR3 runs to 15 residues. Here the CDR3 DNA reads TGTGCCAGCAGCTATGCAGGGGGCCCGAATCAGCCCCAGCATTTT. Translating it yields CASSYAGGPNQPQHF.

The chain recombines TRBV7-9 with TRBJ1-2; 7 bases align to TRBD1. The CDR3 has 14 amino acids. V gave up 1 base and J gave up 4 bases; unmatched junction bases: 3. Germline V lookup: CDR1 SEHNR, CDR2 FQNEAQ (reference sequence). The CDR3, as DNA: TGTGCCAGCAGCTTAGGGGGACAGACCTATGGCTACACCTTC. Its translation is CASSLGGQTYGYTF.

This chain joins TRBV6-2 or TRBV6-3 and TRBJ1-1, with TRBD1 identical over 7 bases. This CDR3 is 15 amino acids long. Germline trimming cut 4 bases from V and 7 bases from J; bases unmatched to any gene: 12. Germline CDR1 reads MNHEY; CDR2 reads SVGEGT. The chain's CDR3 is CASSFALGQSNEAFF. CDR3 sequence (DNA): TGTGCCAGCAGTTTCGCCCTGGGACAGAGCAATGAAGCTTTCTTT.

The chain links TRBV4-1 to TRBJ1-5; D call uncertain. V was shortened by 0 bases and J by 4 bases, with 4 bases between the two germline ends. This CDR3 is built from 13 residues. Germline CDR1 and CDR2: MGHRA and YSYEKL. The CDR3 nucleotides read TGCGCCAGCAGCCAAGAAGAGAATCAGCCCCAGCATTTT. This gives the protein CASSQEENQPQHF.

In the case of this clone: A read error may account for a junction end that differs from germline. The chain couples TRBV7-9 to TRBJ2-7; D is perhaps TRBD2 (5 bases). Per the germline V gene, CDR1 is SEHNR and CDR2 is FQNEAQ (reference sequence). The CDR3 sequence is 13 residues long. CDR3 coding DNA: TGTGCCAGCAGCTCCACGGGGTGGGTGGGTTCCCACTTC. Amino acid sequence: CASSSTGWVGSHF.

This clone was observed a single time. The CDR3, as DNA: TGTGCCATCAGTGAGTCGGATAGCGGGGCGGGAGATACGCAGTATTTT. It yields the protein CAISESDSGAGDTQYF. The chain combines TRBV10-3 with TRBJ2-3; 8 nucleotides align to TRBD2. Germline values: CDR1 ENHRY, CDR2 SYGVKD. J lost 5 bases, V lost 0 bases, and 7 bases had no gene match. CDR3 size: 16 residues.

In DNA, the CDR3 is TGTGCCAGCAGCGTACCGTCTAGCGGAGTGTACAATGAGCAGTTCTTC. This encodes CASSVPSSGVYNEQFF. The chain couples TRBV7-9 to TRBJ2-1; TRBD2 aligns across 7 bases. Trimming took 5 bases from V and 4 from J; bases not matched to a gene: 11. The CDR3 totals 16 residues. CDR1 is SEHNR, CDR2 FQNEAQ, per germline (reference sequence).

The rearrangement joins TRBV4-1 to TRBJ1-3; no clear D gene. V gave up 2 bases and J gave up 0 bases, with 11 bases separating them. Germline loops: CDR1 MGHRA, CDR2 YSYEKL. This CDR3 has 16 amino acids. The CDR3 DNA reads as TGCGCCAGCAGCCAATTGCGGGCTTCCTCTGGAAACACCATATATTTT. It translates to CASSQLRASSGNTIYF.

The rearrangement links TRBV24-1 to TRBJ2-3, with D tentatively TRBD1 (5 bases). The CDR3 spans 13 residues. Germline values: CDR1 KGHDR, CDR2 SFDVKD. V lost 7 bases to trimming and J lost 0 bases, with 7 bases between them. CDR3 nucleotides: TGTGCCACCAGAGACAGCAGCACAGATACGCAGTATTTT. This gives the protein CATRDSSTDTQYF.

The chain's CDR3 is CASSPRGAGPREQYF. CDR3 DNA sequence: TGTGCCAGCAGCCCGCGTGGAGCGGGACCCCGCGAGCAGTACTTC. The chain recombines TRBV7-9 with TRBJ2-7; TRBD2 matches 7 bases. With 5 bases clipped from V and 6 bases from J, the junction kept 13 bases outside the gene matches. CDR3 length: 15 amino acids. CDR1 SEHNR and CDR2 FQNEAQ come from the germline V gene (reference sequence).